A selection of T cell receptor beta chains follows, all from one sample in a study of T cell responses to AZD1222 COVID-19 vaccine. TCRdb's table, derived via immunoSEQ multiplex PCR, lists solely in-frame clones and lacks some. The data hold about 110,000 clones, with less than 90% observed a single time. This specimen was peripheral blood, taken on day 0 of AZD1222 vaccination. Receptors originate from an adult in good health. The CDR3 runs from the conserved cysteine through the conserved F or W. Each record gives: D gene, V gene, clone size, J gene, CDR3 protein, CDR3 DNA. A D gene is named only where the DNA matches it firmly. Clone size is stated in some rows and not others, as once, few, many or a class when expanded.

D gene: NA
V gene: TRBV2
clone size: NA
J gene: TRBJ1-1
CDR3 protein: CASLDSMNTEAFF
CDR3 DNA: TGTGCCAGCCTGGACAGCATGAACACTGAAGCTTTCTTT

D gene: NA
V gene: TRBV7-7
clone size: NA
J gene: TRBJ2-1
CDR3 protein: CASSRDSSGEQFF
CDR3 DNA: TGTGCCAGCAGCCGGGACTCCTCCGGTGAGCAGTTCTTC

D gene: NA
V gene: TRBV30
clone size: NA
J gene: TRBJ2-2
CDR3 protein: CAWRDSRAGELFF
CDR3 DNA: TGTGCCTGGAGGGACAGTCGGGCCGGGGAGCTGTTTTTT

D gene: NA
V gene: TRBV5-6
clone size: NA
J gene: TRBJ1-4
CDR3 protein: CASSLGASQNPANEKLFF
CDR3 DNA: TGTGCCAGCAGCCTGGGGGCCTCCCAAAACCCGGCTAATGAAAAACTGTTTTTT

D gene: NA
V gene: TRBV5-4
clone size: NA
J gene: TRBJ2-2
CDR3 protein: CASSFQNTGELFF
CDR3 DNA: TGTGCCAGCAGCTTTCAGAACACCGGGGAGCTGTTTTTT

D gene: TRBD1
V gene: TRBV11-2
clone size: NA
J gene: TRBJ1-2
CDR3 protein: CASSSQLVPGQGADSYTF
CDR3 DNA: TGTGCCAGCAGCTCCCAACTTGTCCCGGGACAGGGGGCTGATAGCTACACCTTC

D gene: NA
V gene: TRBV5-1
clone size: NA
J gene: TRBJ1-2
CDR3 protein: CASSLAVGLYGYTF
CDR3 DNA: TGCGCCAGCAGCTTGGCCGTGGGGCTCTATGGCTACACCTTC

D gene: TRBD1
V gene: TRBV6-5
clone size: NA
J gene: TRBJ2-1
CDR3 protein: CASRIPDRGSNEQFF
CDR3 DNA: TGTGCCAGCAGGATCCCGGACAGGGGCTCGAATGAGCAGTTCTTC

D gene: NA
V gene: TRBV4-1
clone size: NA
J gene: TRBJ2-1
CDR3 protein: CASSQGLKAGDEQFF
CDR3 DNA: TGCGCCAGCAGCCAAGGCCTAAAGGCCGGGGATGAGCAGTTCTTC

D gene: NA
V gene: TRBV10-1
clone size: NA
J gene: TRBJ2-1
CDR3 protein: CASMADSQSHEQFF
CDR3 DNA: TGCGCCAGCATGGCGGATAGCCAGAGTCATGAGCAGTTCTTC

D gene: TRBD1
V gene: TRBV10-3
clone size: NA
J gene: TRBJ1-5
CDR3 protein: CAISEGRQGDGPQHF
CDR3 DNA: TGTGCCATCAGCGAGGGTCGACAGGGGGATGGCCCCCAGCATTTT

D gene: TRBD1
V gene: TRBV6-6
clone size: once
J gene: TRBJ2-1
CDR3 protein: CATGAGTGVYNEQFF
CDR3 DNA: TGTGCCACCGGAGCCGGGACAGGGGTCTACAATGAGCAGTTCTTC

D gene: NA
V gene: TRBV12-3/TRBV12-4
clone size: NA
J gene: TRBJ2-3
CDR3 protein: CASSISTDTQYF
CDR3 DNA: TGTGCCAGCAGTATAAGCACAGATACGCAGTATTTT

D gene: NA
V gene: TRBV6-5
clone size: NA
J gene: TRBJ2-3
CDR3 protein: CASKASSIDTQYF
CDR3 DNA: TGTGCCAGCAAGGCTAGCTCGATAGATACGCAGTATTTT

D gene: NA
V gene: TRBV19
clone size: once
J gene: TRBJ2-7
CDR3 protein: CASSIAVVSWESYEQYF
CDR3 DNA: TGTGCCAGTAGTATCGCGGTAGTTAGTTGGGAATCCTACGAGCAGTACTTC

D gene: NA
V gene: TRBV24-1
clone size: NA
J gene: TRBJ1-2
CDR3 protein: CATSDRDATNYGYTF
CDR3 DNA: TGTGCCACCAGTGATCGGGACGCTACTAACTATGGCTACACCTTC

D gene: NA
V gene: TRBV6-5
clone size: NA
J gene: TRBJ1-1
CDR3 protein: CASCQDTEAFF
CDR3 DNA: TGTGCCAGCTGTCAGGACACTGAAGCTTTCTTT

D gene: TRBD1
V gene: TRBV27
clone size: NA
J gene: TRBJ1-2
CDR3 protein: CASSFYTPRDRGDGYTF
CDR3 DNA: TGTGCCAGCAGTTTTTATACCCCCCGGGACAGGGGTGATGGCTACACCTTC

D gene: NA
V gene: TRBV5-5
clone size: NA
J gene: TRBJ2-7
CDR3 protein: CASSLEAGRYGEQYF
CDR3 DNA: TGTGCCAGCAGCTTGGAGGCAGGGCGTTACGGGGAGCAGTACTTC

D gene: NA
V gene: TRBV30
clone size: NA
J gene: TRBJ2-7
CDR3 protein: CAWSRGTPEEQYF
CDR3 DNA: TGTGCCTGGAGCCGCGGAACCCCTGAGGAGCAGTACTTC

D gene: TRBD1
V gene: TRBV11-2
clone size: NA
J gene: TRBJ1-5
CDR3 protein: CAIKLQGQVNNQPQHF
CDR3 DNA: TGTGCCATCAAACTCCAGGGACAGGTCAACAATCAGCCCCAGCATTTT

D gene: NA
V gene: TRBV4-2
clone size: NA
J gene: TRBJ1-6
CDR3 protein: CASSQPGTGNSPLHF
CDR3 DNA: TGTGCCAGCAGCCAACCCGGGACGGGCAATTCACCCCTCCACTTT

D gene: NA
V gene: TRBV10-2
clone size: once
J gene: TRBJ1-4
CDR3 protein: CASSDVRQGNNEKLFF
CDR3 DNA: TGCGCCAGCAGTGATGTGCGGCAGGGAAATAATGAAAAACTGTTTTTT

D gene: NA
V gene: TRBV7-2
clone size: NA
J gene: TRBJ1-2
CDR3 protein: CASSSQGTSNYGYTF
CDR3 DNA: TGTGCCAGCAGCTCGCAAGGGACATCCAACTATGGCTACACCTTC

D gene: NA
V gene: TRBV7-9
clone size: NA
J gene: TRBJ2-6
CDR3 protein: CASSLSRGANVLTF
CDR3 DNA: TGTGCCAGCAGCTTAAGTAGGGGGGCCAACGTCCTGACTTTC

D gene: TRBD1
V gene: TRBV16
clone size: NA
J gene: TRBJ1-5
CDR3 protein: CASSQRDRGQQPQHF
CDR3 DNA: TGTGCCAGCAGCCAAAGAGACAGGGGGCAACAGCCCCAGCATTTT